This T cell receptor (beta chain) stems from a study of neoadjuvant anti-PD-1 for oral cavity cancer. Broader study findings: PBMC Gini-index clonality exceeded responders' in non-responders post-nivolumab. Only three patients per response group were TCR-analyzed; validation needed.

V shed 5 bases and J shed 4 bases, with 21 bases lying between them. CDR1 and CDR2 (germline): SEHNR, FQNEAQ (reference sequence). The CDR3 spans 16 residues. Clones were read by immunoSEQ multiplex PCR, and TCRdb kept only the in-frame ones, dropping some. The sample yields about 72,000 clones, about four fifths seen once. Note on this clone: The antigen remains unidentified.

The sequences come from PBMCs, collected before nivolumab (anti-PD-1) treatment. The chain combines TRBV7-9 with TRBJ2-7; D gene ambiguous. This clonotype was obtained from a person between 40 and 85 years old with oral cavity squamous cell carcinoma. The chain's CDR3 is CASSPRSGRTTYEQYF. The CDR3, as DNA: TGTGCCAGCAGCCCGAGGTCGGGCAGAACAACTTACGAGCAGTACTTC. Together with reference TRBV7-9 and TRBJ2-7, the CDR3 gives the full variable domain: DTGVSQNPRHKITKRGQNVTFRCDPISEHNRLYWYRQTLGQGPEFLTYFQNEAQLEKSRLLSDRFSAERPKGSFSTLEIQRTEQGDSAMYLCASSPRSGRTTYEQYFGPGTRLTVT.